This T cell receptor (beta chain) was recorded in a study of Ad26.COV2.S vaccination and SARS-CoV-2 variants. Described treatment: around 19 received Ad26.COV2.S at low or high dose, single or two shots; several received placebo; per-sample allocation not given. Repertoires come from day 63 after the first vaccine or placebo injection. This clone was detected once. Method: immunoSEQ multiplex PCR; TCRdb's copy keeps in-frame clones and lacks some. The sample has around 420,000 clones; roughly 90% are singletons. The TCR comes from a person aged 18-60 years who received the Ad26.COV2.S COVID-19 vaccine or a placebo. This specimen consisted of peripheral blood, obtained in a trial of Ad26.COV2.S vaccine versus placebo.

The CDR3 DNA follows: TGTGCCAGCAGCGGACGAGCGGGGGGCCGTACCGGGGAGCTGTTTTTT. This translates into CASSGRAGGRTGELFF. V usage is TRBV9 and J usage is TRBJ2-2; 9 nucleotides align to TRBD2. The CDR3 contains 16 residues. Germline V gives CDR1 SGDLS, CDR2 YYNGEE. The V and J ends lost 3 bases and 5 bases, in that order; junction bases with no gene match: 8.